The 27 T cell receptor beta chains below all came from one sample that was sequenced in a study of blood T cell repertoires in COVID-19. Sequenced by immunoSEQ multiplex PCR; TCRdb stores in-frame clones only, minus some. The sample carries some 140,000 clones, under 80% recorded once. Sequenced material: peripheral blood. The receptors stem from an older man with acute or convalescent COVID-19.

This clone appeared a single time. CDR3 DNA: TGTGCCAGCAGCCAGCTGGTCCGCCCGGGAAAAGAAAAACTGTTTTTT. This sequence encodes CASSQLVRPGKEKLFF. The chain has TRBV14 and TRBJ1-4, with D unresolved. Trimming stripped 3 bases from V and 8 bases from J, with 19 bases between. Per the germline V gene, CDR1 is SGHDN and CDR2 is FVKESK. The CDR3 covers 16 residues. Using reference TRBV14 and TRBJ1-4 for the parts outside the CDR3, the full variable domain is EAGVTQFPSHSVIEKGQTVTLRCDPISGHDNLYWYRRVMGKEIKFLLHFVKESKQDESGMPNNRFLAERTGGTYSTLKVQPAELEDSGVYFCASSQLVRPGKEKLFFGSGTQLSVL.

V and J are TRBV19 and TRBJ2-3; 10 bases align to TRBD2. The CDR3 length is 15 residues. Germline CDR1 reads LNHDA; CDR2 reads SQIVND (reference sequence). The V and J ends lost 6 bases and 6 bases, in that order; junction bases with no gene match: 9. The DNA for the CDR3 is TGTGCCAGTAGCCAACTAGCGGGACTGGAGGATACGCAGTATTTT. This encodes CASSQLAGLEDTQYF.

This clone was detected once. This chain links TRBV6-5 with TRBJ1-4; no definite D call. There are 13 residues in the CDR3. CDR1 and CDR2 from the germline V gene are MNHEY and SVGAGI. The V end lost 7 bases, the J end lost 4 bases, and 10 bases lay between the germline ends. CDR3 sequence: CASTRQYNEKLFF. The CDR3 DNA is TGTGCCAGCACGAGACAATATAATGAAAAACTGTTTTTT.

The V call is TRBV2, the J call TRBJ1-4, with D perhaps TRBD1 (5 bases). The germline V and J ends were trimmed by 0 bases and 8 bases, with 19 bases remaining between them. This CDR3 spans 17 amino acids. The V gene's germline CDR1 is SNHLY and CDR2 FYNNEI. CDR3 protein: CASSEAGTVRVVEKLFF. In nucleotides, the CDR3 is TGTGCCAGCAGTGAAGCCGGCACGGTCAGGGTGGTGGAAAAACTGTTTTTT.

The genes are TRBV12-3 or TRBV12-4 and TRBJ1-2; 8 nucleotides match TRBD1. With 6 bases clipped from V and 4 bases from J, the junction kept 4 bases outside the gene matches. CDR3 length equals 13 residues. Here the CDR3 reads CASRSGTGYGYTF. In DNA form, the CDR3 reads TGTGCCAGCAGGTCCGGGACAGGCTATGGCTACACCTTC.

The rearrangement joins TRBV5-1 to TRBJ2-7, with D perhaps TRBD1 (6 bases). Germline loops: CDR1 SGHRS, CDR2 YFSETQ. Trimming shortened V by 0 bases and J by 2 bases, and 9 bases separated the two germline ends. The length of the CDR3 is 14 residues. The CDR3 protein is CASSLDEGAYEQYF. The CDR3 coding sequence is TGCGCCAGCAGCTTGGACGAGGGGGCCTACGAGCAGTACTTC.

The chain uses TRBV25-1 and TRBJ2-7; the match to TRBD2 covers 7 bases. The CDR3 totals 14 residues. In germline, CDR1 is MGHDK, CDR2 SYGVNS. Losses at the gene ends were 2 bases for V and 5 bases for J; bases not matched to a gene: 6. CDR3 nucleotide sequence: TGTGCCAGCAGTGAAGGGAGGGTGAGCGACGAGCAGTACTTC. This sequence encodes CASSEGRVSDEQYF.

The CDR3 spells CASSIQGRASGNTIYF. As DNA, the CDR3 is TGTGCCAGTAGTATCCAAGGCAGGGCATCCGGAAACACCATATATTTT. The chain links TRBV19 to TRBJ1-3; maybe TRBD1 (5 bases). The germline V gene has CDR1 LNHDA and CDR2 SQIVND (reference sequence). This CDR3 region has 16 residues. V was pared by 3 bases and J by 4 bases, with 16 bases between.

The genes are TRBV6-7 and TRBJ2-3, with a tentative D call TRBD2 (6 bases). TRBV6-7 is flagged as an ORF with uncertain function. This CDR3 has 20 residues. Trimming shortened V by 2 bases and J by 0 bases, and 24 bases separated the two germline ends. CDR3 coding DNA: TGTGCCAGCAGTTACCCACCCGCAGAAAGGGTAGCGGAAAGCACAGATACGCAGTATTTT. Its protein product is CASSYPPAERVAESTDTQYF.

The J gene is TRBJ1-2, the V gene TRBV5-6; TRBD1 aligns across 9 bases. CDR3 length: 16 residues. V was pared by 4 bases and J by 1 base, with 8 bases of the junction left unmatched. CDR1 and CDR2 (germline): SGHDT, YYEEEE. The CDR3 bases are TGTGCCAGCAGCCCTACACAGGGGGCGGTTAACTATGGCTACACCTTC. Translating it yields CASSPTQGAVNYGYTF.

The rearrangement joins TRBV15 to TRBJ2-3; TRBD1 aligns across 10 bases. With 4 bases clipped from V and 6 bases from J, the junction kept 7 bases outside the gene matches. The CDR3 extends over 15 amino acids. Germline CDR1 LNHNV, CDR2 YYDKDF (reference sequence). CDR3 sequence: CATSTRTGGSDTQYF. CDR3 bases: TGTGCCACCAGCACGAGGACAGGGGGTTCGGATACGCAGTATTTT.

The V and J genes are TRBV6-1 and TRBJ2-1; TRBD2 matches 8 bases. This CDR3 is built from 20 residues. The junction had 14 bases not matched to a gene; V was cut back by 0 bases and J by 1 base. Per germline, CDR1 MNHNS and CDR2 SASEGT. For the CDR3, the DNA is TGTGCCAGCAGTGAAGCGCTTCCGGGGGGGGCGATCCCTTCCTACAATGAGCAGTTCTTC. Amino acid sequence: CASSEALPGGAIPSYNEQFF.

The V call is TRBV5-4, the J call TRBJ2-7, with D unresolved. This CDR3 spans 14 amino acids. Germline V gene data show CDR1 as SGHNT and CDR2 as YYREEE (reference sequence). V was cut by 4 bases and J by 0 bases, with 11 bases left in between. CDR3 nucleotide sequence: TGTGCCAGCAGCCCCGAGGTCACCTCCTACGAGCAGTACTTC. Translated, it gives CASSPEVTSYEQYF.

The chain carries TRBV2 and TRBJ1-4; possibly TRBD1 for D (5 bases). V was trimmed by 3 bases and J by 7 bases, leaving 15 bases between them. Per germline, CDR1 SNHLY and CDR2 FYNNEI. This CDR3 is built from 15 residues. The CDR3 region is CASSDGNGGSEKLFF. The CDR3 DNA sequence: TGTGCCAGCAGTGACGGTAACGGGGGTAGTGAAAAACTGTTTTTT.

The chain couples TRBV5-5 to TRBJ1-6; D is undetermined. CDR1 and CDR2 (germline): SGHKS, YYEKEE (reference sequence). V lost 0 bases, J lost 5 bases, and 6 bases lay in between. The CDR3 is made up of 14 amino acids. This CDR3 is CASSLVADNSPLHF. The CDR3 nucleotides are TGTGCCAGCAGCTTGGTGGCCGATAATTCACCCCTCCACTTT.

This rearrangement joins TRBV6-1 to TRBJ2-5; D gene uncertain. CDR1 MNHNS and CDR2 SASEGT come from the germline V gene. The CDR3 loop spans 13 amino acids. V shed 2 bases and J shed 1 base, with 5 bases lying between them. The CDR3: CASSEQFQETQYF. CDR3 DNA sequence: TGTGCCAGCAGTGAACAATTCCAAGAGACCCAGTACTTC.

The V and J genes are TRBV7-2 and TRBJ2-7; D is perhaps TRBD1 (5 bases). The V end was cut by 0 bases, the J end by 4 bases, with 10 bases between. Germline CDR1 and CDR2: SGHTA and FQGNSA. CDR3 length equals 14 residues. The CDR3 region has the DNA TGTGCCAGCAGCTTAGCTACAGGACGTTACGAGCAGTACTTC. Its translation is CASSLATGRYEQYF.

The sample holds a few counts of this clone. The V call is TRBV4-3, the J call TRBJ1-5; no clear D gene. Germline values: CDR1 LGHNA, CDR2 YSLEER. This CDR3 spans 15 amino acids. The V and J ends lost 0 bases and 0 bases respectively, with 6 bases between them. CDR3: CASSQEAVSNQPQHF. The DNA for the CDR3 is TGCGCCAGCAGCCAAGAGGCGGTTAGCAATCAGCCCCAGCATTTT.

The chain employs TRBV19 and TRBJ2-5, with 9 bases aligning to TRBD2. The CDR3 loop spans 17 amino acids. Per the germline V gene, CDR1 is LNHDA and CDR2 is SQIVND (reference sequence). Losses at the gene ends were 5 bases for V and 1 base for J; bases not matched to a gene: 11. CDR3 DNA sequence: TGTGCCAGTAGTTCGGGAAGCGGGGGGTTCCTCCAAGAGACCCAGTACTTC. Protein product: CASSSGSGGFLQETQYF.

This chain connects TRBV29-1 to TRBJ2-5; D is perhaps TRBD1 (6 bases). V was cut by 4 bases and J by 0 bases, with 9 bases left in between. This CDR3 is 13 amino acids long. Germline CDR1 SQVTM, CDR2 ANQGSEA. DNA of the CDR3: TGCAGCGTTGGGCAGGGGAACCAAGAGACCCAGTACTTC. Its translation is CSVGQGNQETQYF.

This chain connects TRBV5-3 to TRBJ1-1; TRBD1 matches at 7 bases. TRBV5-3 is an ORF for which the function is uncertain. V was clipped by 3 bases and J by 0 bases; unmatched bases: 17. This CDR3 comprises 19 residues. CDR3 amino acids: CARSYPSRRQGYMNTEAFF. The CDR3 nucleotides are TGTGCCAGAAGCTATCCCTCGCGGAGACAGGGCTACATGAACACTGAAGCTTTCTTT.

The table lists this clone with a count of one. Here the CDR3 DNA reads TGTGCCAGCAGCCAAGACAGCAGGCACAATCAGCCCCAGCATTTT. Protein: CASSQDSRHNQPQHF. The chain uses TRBV7-2 and TRBJ1-5; D possibly corresponds to TRBD1 (5 bases). The ends were cut back, 5 bases at V and 3 bases at J, with 14 bases in the middle. Germline lookup yields CDR1 SGHTA and CDR2 FQGNSA. The CDR3 spans 15 residues.

CDR3 sequence: CASSWDTNTGELFF. The CDR3 nucleotides are TGTGCCAGCTCCTGGGACACCAACACCGGGGAGCTGTTTTTT. The gene calls are TRBV2 and TRBJ2-2; a weak D match, TRBD1 (6 bases). Between the trimmed V and J ends, which lost 8 bases and 2 bases, there was a span of 12 bases. Germline assignment: CDR1 SNHLY and CDR2 FYNNEI. This CDR3 has 14 amino acids.

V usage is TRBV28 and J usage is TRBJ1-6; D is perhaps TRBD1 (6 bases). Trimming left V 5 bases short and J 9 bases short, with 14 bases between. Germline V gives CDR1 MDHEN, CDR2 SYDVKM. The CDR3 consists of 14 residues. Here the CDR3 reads CASSGQNGFSPLHF. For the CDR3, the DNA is TGTGCCAGCAGTGGACAGAATGGCTTTTCACCCCTCCACTTT.

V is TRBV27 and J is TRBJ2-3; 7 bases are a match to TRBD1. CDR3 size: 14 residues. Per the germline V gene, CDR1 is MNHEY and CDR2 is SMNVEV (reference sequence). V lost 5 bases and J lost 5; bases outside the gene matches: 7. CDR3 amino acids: CASSQGGGVDTQYF. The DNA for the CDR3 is TGTGCCAGCAGTCAAGGGGGCGGAGTAGATACGCAGTATTTT.

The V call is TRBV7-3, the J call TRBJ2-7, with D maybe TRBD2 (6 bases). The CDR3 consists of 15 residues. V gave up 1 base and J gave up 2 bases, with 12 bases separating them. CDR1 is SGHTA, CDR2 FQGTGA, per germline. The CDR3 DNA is TGTGCCAGCAGCTTAAGTGGGGGGTCCGCCTACGAGCAGTACTTC. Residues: CASSLSGGSAYEQYF.

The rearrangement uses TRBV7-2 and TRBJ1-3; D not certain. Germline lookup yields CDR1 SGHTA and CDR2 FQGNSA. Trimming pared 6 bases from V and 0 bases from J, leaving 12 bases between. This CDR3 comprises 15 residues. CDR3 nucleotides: TGTGCCAGCAGACCGGTGGGGAGCTCTGGAAACACCATATATTTT. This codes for CASRPVGSSGNTIYF.